Listed below are T cell receptor beta chains from one sample, sequenced in a study of cytomegalovirus exposure and HLA in healthy donors. Sequencing used immunoSEQ multiplex PCR; TCRdb keeps in-frame clones, though not all of them. The data show 150,000 or so clones, with 80% to 90% seen just once and 1.5% to 2.5% held by the top ten. The sequenced sample consisted of PBMCs. These receptor sequences come from a man between 18 and 29 years old in good health and CMV-seronegative. The CDR3 runs from the conserved cysteine through the conserved F or W. Each record gives: D gene, V gene, clone size, J gene, CDR3 DNA, CDR3 protein. D genes are given only for firm matches. Expanded clones get a size class; other rows say once, few or many, or leave the size out.

NA	TRBV2	NA	TRBJ1-5	TGTGCCAGCAATGGGCCGCAACGGAATCAGCCCCAGCATTTT	CASNGPQRNQPQHF
NA	TRBV6-5	NA	TRBJ2-1	TGTGCCAGCAGCCCGGGGATTCTTAGGCAGTTCTTC	CASSPGILRQFF
NA	TRBV6-6	NA	TRBJ1-3	TGTGCCAGCAGTTACTCGGGCAGTGGAAACACCATATATTTT	CASSYSGSGNTIYF
TRBD1	TRBV7-3	NA	TRBJ1-1	TGTGCCAGCAGCCCCGGGACAGAGATCACTGAAGCTTTCTTT	CASSPGTEITEAFF
NA	TRBV13	NA	TRBJ1-2	TGTGCCAGCAGCTTGTGGCAGGTGGGCCCCTACACCTTC	CASSLWQVGPYTF
NA	TRBV11-1	NA	TRBJ2-7	TGTGCCAGCAGCTTAGCGTACAGTAACTCCTACGAGCAGTACTTC	CASSLAYSNSYEQYF
NA	TRBV6-1	NA	TRBJ2-7	TGTGCCAGCAGTGAACCATGGAGGGCGGTCTACGAGCAGTACTTC	CASSEPWRAVYEQYF
TRBD2	TRBV27	NA	TRBJ2-5	TGTGCCAGCAGTCCCGGGACTAGCGGGACCCAGGAGCAGTACTTC	CASSPGTSGTQEQYF
NA	TRBV4-1	NA	TRBJ2-3	TGCGCCAGCAGCCAAGAGATAGAGGTGGATACGCAGTATTTT	CASSQEIEVDTQYF
NA	TRBV6-6	NA	TRBJ1-2	TGTGCCAGCAGTTCCCACGGGGGAAGAGGTGGCTACACCTTC	CASSSHGGRGGYTF
TRBD2	TRBV27	NA	TRBJ2-1	TGTGCCAGCAGCCCCGAGGGACTATACAATGAGCAGTTCTTC	CASSPEGLYNEQFF
NA	TRBV15	NA	TRBJ2-7	TGTGCCACCAGCAAGGGGGGGGAGCAGTACTTC	CATSKGGEQYF
TRBD1	TRBV5-1	NA	TRBJ2-1	TGCGCCAGCAGCTTAACAGGGGAAGAGCAGTTCTTC	CASSLTGEEQFF
NA	TRBV27	NA	TRBJ2-7	TGTGCCAGCAGTTTATTCAGGGGAGCCTACGAGCAGTACTTC	CASSLFRGAYEQYF
TRBD2	TRBV7-2	NA	TRBJ2-7	TGTGCCAGCAGCTCCAGTAGCGGGGGGCGCTACGAGCAGTACTTC	CASSSSSGGRYEQYF
NA	TRBV6-1	NA	TRBJ2-2	TGTGCCAGCAGTGCACAGGGAACCGGGGAGCTGTTTTTT	CASSAQGTGELFF
TRBD2	TRBV7-9	NA	TRBJ2-5	TGTGCCAGCAGCTTAGGTCGGGACTACCCTCTGGAGACCCAGTACTTC	CASSLGRDYPLETQYF
NA	TRBV6-6	once	TRBJ2-1	TGTGCCAGCAGTTATCCAAATGAGCAGTTCTTC	CASSYPNEQFF
TRBD1	TRBV7-8	NA	TRBJ1-2	TGTGCCAGCAGCACGGGACAGGGGATCGGGTATGGCTACACCTTC	CASSTGQGIGYGYTF
TRBD1	TRBV5-6	NA	TRBJ2-7	TGTGCCAGCAGCACGGGACAGCTAACCTACGAGCAGTACTTC	CASSTGQLTYEQYF
NA	TRBV11-2	NA	TRBJ2-7	TGTGCCAGCAGCCCGGGACTCAGCTACGAGCAGTACTTC	CASSPGLSYEQYF
TRBD2	TRBV5-1	few	TRBJ2-3	TGCGCCAGCAGCTTGGATCTAGCGGGGGCCACAGATACGCAGTATTTT	CASSLDLAGATDTQYF
NA	TRBV4-1	NA	TRBJ1-2	TGCGCCAGCAGCCACACGAGAAGTGGCTACACCTTC	CASSHTRSGYTF
TRBD2	TRBV7-2	NA	TRBJ2-1	TGTGCCAGCAGCCTAAAGGGAGCGGGAGGTGAGCAGTTCTTC	CASSLKGAGGEQFF
NA	TRBV5-6	NA	TRBJ1-2	TGTGCCAGCAGCCTCGGGGGGATGGGCTACACCTTC	CASSLGGMGYTF
TRBD1	TRBV5-4	NA	TRBJ1-2	TGTGCCAGCAGGCTGCGTGACAGGGTTAGGGGCTACACCTTC	CASRLRDRVRGYTF
NA	TRBV2	NA	TRBJ1-5	TGTGCCAGCGCGGGAACTAGCAATCAGCCCCAGCATTTT	CASAGTSNQPQHF
NA	TRBV29-1	few	TRBJ1-1	TGCAGCGCCGAGGGCGGGAGAGCCAACACTGAAGCTTTCTTT	CSAEGGRANTEAFF
TRBD1	TRBV28	NA	TRBJ2-7	TGTGCCAGCACTCCAAGGCGGACAGGGCGCTACGAGCAGTACTTC	CASTPRRTGRYEQYF
TRBD2	TRBV5-1	few	TRBJ2-1	TGCGCCAGCAGCTTGGATTGGCGGGAGGGCAGGCGGTTCTTC	CASSLDWREGRRFF
TRBD2	TRBV4-1	NA	TRBJ2-1	TGCGCCAGCAGCGGATCACCTAGCGGGACATCCTACAATGAGCAGTTCTTC	CASSGSPSGTSYNEQFF
TRBD2	TRBV5-1	NA	TRBJ2-2	TGCGCCAGCAGCGTACTAGCGGGCGGGACCGGGGAGCTGTTTTTT	CASSVLAGGTGELFF
NA	TRBV13	NA	TRBJ1-3	TGTGCCAGCAGCTCTGGCAGCTCTGGAAACACCATATATTTT	CASSSGSSGNTIYF
TRBD1	TRBV28	NA	TRBJ1-2	TGTGCCAGCCTAGGACAGGGAGGGAGTAACTATGGCTACACCTTC	CASLGQGGSNYGYTF
TRBD1	TRBV10-3	once	TRBJ1-5	TGTGCCATCAGTGATCCTCGACAGGGTTATCAGCCCCAGCATTTT	CAISDPRQGYQPQHF
TRBD1	TRBV4-3	NA	TRBJ2-5	TGCGCCAGCAGCCTCCGACAGGGCCAAGAGACCCAGTACTTC	CASSLRQGQETQYF
TRBD1	TRBV11-2	once	TRBJ2-7	TGTGCCAGCAGTCCCGGGACAGGGGCCTGGGAGCAGTACTTC	CASSPGTGAWEQYF
TRBD1	TRBV4-2	NA	TRBJ1-2	TGTGCCAGCAGCCAAGAGAGGCACAGGGGCGTTGGCTACACCTTC	CASSQERHRGVGYTF
NA	TRBV19	once	TRBJ2-1	TGTGCCAGTAGTATTGCGAGCTCCTACAATGAGCAGTTCTTC	CASSIASSYNEQFF
TRBD2	TRBV5-1	NA	TRBJ2-1	TGCGCCAGCAGCGCGCTTCCCGGGACTAGCGGTTACAATGAGCAGTTCTTC	CASSALPGTSGYNEQFF
NA	TRBV27	NA	TRBJ1-4	TGTGCCAGCAGTTTAACCGGGGTGGATTACGTCGAAAAACTGTTTTTT	CASSLTGVDYVEKLFF
NA	TRBV4-1	few	TRBJ2-2	TGCGCCAGCAGCCCGGGGTGGTGGATGTCCGGGGAGCTGTTTTTT	CASSPGWWMSGELFF
TRBD1	TRBV14	NA	TRBJ2-4	TGTGCCAGCAGCCAAGGGACAGGGGGATTCCAAAACATTCAGTACTTC	CASSQGTGGFQNIQYF
NA	TRBV2	NA	TRBJ1-1	TGTGCCAGCGCCGTCCCTCTCCTACAGCGGTTGAACACTGAAGCTTTCTTT	CASAVPLLQRLNTEAFF
TRBD2	TRBV5-1	NA	TRBJ2-7	TGCGCCAGCAGACCGGGGGGCTCCTACGAGCAGTACTTC	CASRPGGSYEQYF
NA	TRBV19	NA	TRBJ2-5	TGTGCCAGTAGTATTGGTCAGGGCATGAAGACCCAGTACTTC	CASSIGQGMKTQYF
NA	TRBV6-6	NA	TRBJ2-3	TGTGCCAGCAGTTACCTTACCACTCTCGGCACAGATACGCAGTATTTT	CASSYLTTLGTDTQYF
NA	TRBV7-9	NA	TRBJ1-4	TGTGCCAGCAGCTTAGATCGGGACAATAATGAAAAACTGTTTTTT	CASSLDRDNNEKLFF
NA	TRBV4-2	NA	TRBJ2-7	TGTGCCAGCAGCCAACCGGACAGCTACGAGCAGTACTTC	CASSQPDSYEQYF